This T cell receptor beta chain was retrieved from a study of cytomegalovirus exposure and HLA in healthy donors. Whole-study results and caveats: Being productive about 90% or about 30% of the time was typical of most TCR beta V segments in an earlier analysis.

With regard to this clone: The target antigen is unknown.

V trimming: 5 bases; J trimming: 4 bases; junction bases outside the gene matches: 13. Germline lookup yields CDR1 SGHTA and CDR2 FQGNSA. The CDR3 spans 16 residues. PCR was performed using 60 Vbeta and 13 Jbeta primers. The method was immunoSEQ multiplex PCR; TCRdb's version includes in-frame clones alone and lacks a portion of them. Of around 170,000 clones in the sample, 60% to 85% are singletons; the top ten hold 2.5% to 4%. Specimen: PBMCs. The sequence was collected from a woman aged 45-59 years in good health and CMV-seropositive. The chain combines TRBV7-2 with TRBJ1-2, with TRBD1 matching 7 bases. In DNA form, the CDR3 reads TGTGCCAGCAGCCCTCGGGAGGGGGCCGCTATCTATGGCTACACCTTC. This translates into CASSPREGAAIYGYTF.